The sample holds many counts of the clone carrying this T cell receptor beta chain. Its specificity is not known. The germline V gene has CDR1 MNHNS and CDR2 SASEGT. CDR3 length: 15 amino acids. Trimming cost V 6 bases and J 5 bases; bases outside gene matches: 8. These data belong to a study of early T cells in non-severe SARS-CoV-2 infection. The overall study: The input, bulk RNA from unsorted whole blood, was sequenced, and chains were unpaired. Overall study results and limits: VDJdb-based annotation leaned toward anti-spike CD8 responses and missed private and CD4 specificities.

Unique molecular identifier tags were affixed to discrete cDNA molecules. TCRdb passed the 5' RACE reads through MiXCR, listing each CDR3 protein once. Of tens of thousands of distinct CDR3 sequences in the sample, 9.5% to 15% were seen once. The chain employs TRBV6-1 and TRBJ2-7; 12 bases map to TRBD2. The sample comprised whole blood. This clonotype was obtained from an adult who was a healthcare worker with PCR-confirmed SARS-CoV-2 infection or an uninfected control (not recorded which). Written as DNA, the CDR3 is TGTGCCAGCAGCCCCGGGACTAGCGGGTATAACGAGCAGTACTTC. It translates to CASSPGTSGYNEQYF.